The present TCR beta chain was sequenced within a study of T cell repertoires in cytomegalovirus infection (dated by TCRdb to between 2019 and 2020). About the investigation overall: The HLA type of each donor mattered for the analysis, because public TCR beta signatures pointed to carriage of CMV infection along with the matching HLA type.

Concerning this clonotype itself: This clone's antigen is unknown. There are no base qualities to consult, and no much larger clone falls within one base.

Germline trimming: 8 bases from V, 4 bases from J; junction bases outside gene matches: 13. The CDR3 spans 15 residues, from the cysteine through the phenylalanine. The read is trimmed to its CDR3 DNA, 45 bases read in frame from base 1. Reading the germline V gene gives CDR1 SGHVS and CDR2 FQNEAQ. Instrument on record: Illumina HiSeq 1500. The raw public reads went through TCRdb reprocessing: fastp at Q25, MiXCR clone calling, in-frame beta chains kept. Entries are consolidated by CDR3 protein sequence, retaining the most common genes and DNA. This sample gives 68,000 or so distinct CDR3 sequences in total; approximately 24% of them show up just once. Roughly 80% of the sample is in the top ten clones. Study-level results and caveats: The ex vivo response was dominated by HLA-C-restricted CMV-specific TCR beta clonotypes, which also provided the single most frequent clonotype in two of eight donors. In both this cohort and an independent approximately 400-donor cohort, the cumulative frequency of public TCR beta family members distinguished carriers of CMV infection plus the relevant HLA type.

The sequence links TRBV7-8 to TRBJ1-2; 7 nucleotides in the junction match TRBD1. This clonotype was obtained from a human donor in good health (CMV status not recorded). Some clones in this sample may be carry-over from other donors' samples. Sequences were obtained from PBMCs, sequenced either directly or after in vitro stimulation (not recorded which). The DNA sequence is TGTGCCAGCCTTCAGGGGGGGGCTCGGGGCTATGGCTACACCTTC. The translation is CASLQGGARGYGYTF.